This T cell receptor (beta chain) was documented in a study of blood T cells in healthy people across ages. The CDR3 consists of 13 residues. Germline CDR1 and CDR2: MNHNS and SASEGT. Turning to this clonotype: Its antigen is unidentified. A read error may account for a junction end that differs from germline.

Together with a sample-barcoded 5' primer, a J-beta primer mix was included in a second PCR lasting roughly 6 to 12 cycles. TCRdb reanalysed the 5' RACE reads using MiXCR and keeps one entry per CDR3 protein. The profile shows about 1.6 million distinct CDR3 sequences, 30% to 35% of them singletons. Those donating, healthy Caucasian individuals from Russia, were aged about 6 to 95. PBMCs numbering at least 6 million were isolated per sample. Study-wide findings and caveats: The study found TCR beta diversity correlated strongly with naive T cell percentage. Long-lived and aged donors differed, with more naive CD4+ cells and higher diversity in the long-lived.

V is TRBV6-1 and J is TRBJ1-2; 7 nucleotides agree with TRBD1. The sequencing sample was made of blood. This TCR derives from a woman younger than 45 in good health. The CDR3 coding sequence is TGTGCCAGCAGGGTACAAACAGGGGATGGCCACACCTTC. It yields the protein CASRVQTGDGHTF.